This TCR beta chain was retrieved from a study of cytomegalovirus exposure and HLA in healthy donors. As concerns this clone: Its antigen is unidentified.

Per germline, CDR1 MDHEN and CDR2 SYDVKM. Trimming left V 3 bases short and J 5 bases short, with 17 bases between. The CDR3 length is 16 residues. Study-wide points: Of the V segments, some could not be distinguished, including TRBV6-2 and TRBV6-3, and were excluded. The listing of 150 to 200 TCR beta chains classed them as cytomegalovirus-associated. Donor immune exposure was known only as CMV serostatus.

PCR amplification relied on 60 Vbeta primers (plus 13 Jbeta primers). This table comes from immunoSEQ multiplex PCR, and its TCRdb copy is limited to in-frame clones, with some not included. This sample has around 100,000 clones, with more than 70% found just once. The chain couples TRBV28 to TRBJ2-1; a weak D match, TRBD2 (7 bases). The sequence was collected from a male donor in good health and CMV-seropositive. Input material: PBMCs. In DNA form, the CDR3 reads TGTGCCAGCAGTTTTCCGACGGGGGGCAAGAACAATGAGCAGTTCTTC. Its protein is CASSFPTGGKNNEQFF.